These 32 T cell receptor beta chains were all obtained from the same sample, sequenced in a study of shared clonotypes between healthy human individuals. This table comes from immunoSEQ multiplex PCR, and its TCRdb copy is limited to in-frame clones, with some not included. The sample has 1.6 million or so clones; over 95% are singletons. Material: naive CD4+ T cells sorted from blood. Specified subset: CD45RA+ positively selected. The receptors stem from a man aged 25 to 45 in good health.

The V call is TRBV18, the J call TRBJ2-5; 12 bases are a match to TRBD2. The CDR3 is 16 amino acids. The ends lost 2 bases at V and 5 bases at J; junction bases unmatched: 6. Germline CDR1 is KGHSH and CDR2 is LQKENI. The CDR3 here is CASSPRTSGTEETQYF. As DNA, the CDR3 is TGTGCCAGCTCACCAAGGACTAGCGGGACCGAGGAGACCCAGTACTTC.

The rearrangement links TRBV6-1 to TRBJ2-3; D remains unclear. Per germline, CDR1 MNHNS and CDR2 SASEGT. The V gene lost 4 bases and the J gene lost 3 bases, with 8 bases spanning the gap. The CDR3 spans 13 residues. CDR3 nucleotides: TGTGCCAGCAGTGGTGAGGCGACAGATACGCAGTATTTT. Encoded protein: CASSGEATDTQYF.

The V call is TRBV7-8, the J call TRBJ1-2; D unclear. Deletions cut 1 base from V and 2 bases from J, with 11 bases between. Per germline, CDR1 SGHVS and CDR2 FQNEAQ. The CDR3 totals 15 residues. The CDR3 nucleotides read TGTGCCAGCAGCTTAGTTTCGACGGTAAACTATGGCTACACCTTC. Protein: CASSLVSTVNYGYTF.

The chain links TRBV7-9 to TRBJ2-7, with D perhaps assigned TRBD1 or TRBD2 (5 bases each). The germline V and J ends were trimmed by 5 bases and 7 bases, with 15 bases remaining between them. The CDR3 has 13 amino acids. Germline V gives CDR1 SEHNR, CDR2 FQNEAQ (reference sequence). This CDR3 is CASSLGAAREQYF. The CDR3 region has the DNA TGTGCCAGCAGCCTCGGGGCGGCGCGGGAGCAGTACTTC.

With regard to this clone: Other DNA sequences in this sample translate to the same CDR3. The gene calls are TRBV28 and TRBJ2-7; D may be TRBD2 (5 bases). Trimming took 1 base from V and 2 from J, leaving 6 bases between them. Germline values: CDR1 MDHEN, CDR2 SYDVKM. This CDR3 has 13 residues. The CDR3 spells CASSLSGTYEQYF. DNA for the CDR3: TGTGCCAGCAGTTTATCCGGGACCTACGAGCAGTACTTC.

V is TRBV27 and J is TRBJ2-3; TRBD1 agrees at 9 bases. Germline CDR1 reads MNHEY; CDR2 reads SMNVEV (reference sequence). The ends lost 3 bases at V and 5 bases at J; junction bases unmatched: 6. There are 15 residues in the CDR3. The CDR3 DNA sequence: TGTGCCAGCAGTTTGAGACAGGGGGTATTAGATACGCAGTATTTT. This sequence encodes CASSLRQGVLDTQYF.

The table lists this clone with many counts. The chain is built from TRBV27 and TRBJ2-3, with D possibly TRBD2 on 5 matching bases. Germline-derived CDR1 and CDR2 are MNHEY and SMNVEV (reference sequence). The V end was cut by 5 bases, the J end by 1 base, with 16 bases between. CDR3 length: 16 amino acids. The CDR3 region has the DNA TGTGCCAGCAGTGCCCCTGCGGGCGCAGGCACAGATACGCAGTATTTT. This gives the protein CASSAPAGAGTDTQYF.

Notes on this clone: Other DNA sequences in this sample translate to the same CDR3. The chain couples TRBV5-1 to TRBJ2-1, with D maybe TRBD2 (6 bases). The V end lost 0 bases, the J end lost 1 base, and 8 bases lay between the germline ends. The CDR3 extends over 15 amino acids. Germline loops: CDR1 SGHRS, CDR2 YFSETQ. The DNA for the CDR3 is TGCGCCAGCAGCTTGGACGGGGGTTCCTACAATGAGCAGTTCTTC. Protein sequence: CASSLDGGSYNEQFF.

The V and J genes are TRBV28 and TRBJ1-5; 9 bases line up with TRBD1. Germline CDR1 reads MDHEN; CDR2 reads SYDVKM. The CDR3 runs to 18 residues. Trimming removed 6 bases from V and 4 bases from J; junction bases left unmatched: 16. The CDR3 coding sequence is TGTGCCAGCAGACAGGAGACAGGGGGAGGTTTTGGGAATCAGCCCCAGCATTTT. Its protein product is CASRQETGGGFGNQPQHF.

The chain couples TRBV10-3 to TRBJ1-2; tentative D call: TRBD1 (6 bases). Deletions cut 0 bases from V and 7 bases from J, with 24 bases between. Germline V gene sequence: CDR1 ENHRY, CDR2 SYGVKD. The CDR3 is 18 residues long. CDR3 sequence (DNA): TGTGCCATCAGTGAGTCAGTGCTACGTGGGGGCTCCAGGTTTGGCTACACCTTC. Amino acid sequence: CAISESVLRGGSRFGYTF.

Here the CDR3 DNA reads TGTGCCAGCAGTTTCGCCCGTGGATTGAGCAATCAGCCCCAGCATTTT. Its translation is CASSFARGLSNQPQHF. This chain uses TRBV6-5 with TRBJ1-5; D is undetermined. V was clipped by 4 bases and J by 1 base, with 14 bases between them. The CDR3 totals 16 residues. CDR1 and CDR2 (germline): MNHEY, SVGAGI.

This clone was counted a single time. The rearrangement joins TRBV28 to TRBJ1-1; D is undetermined. CDR3 size: 13 residues. From germline, CDR1 is MDHEN and CDR2 SYDVKM. V lost 3 bases, J lost 3 bases, and 8 bases lay in between. The CDR3 bases are TGTGCCAGCAGTTTTGTTCAGCACACTGAAGCTTTCTTT. Its protein product is CASSFVQHTEAFF.

This chain uses TRBV11-2 with TRBJ2-7; TRBD2 might be the D (5 bases). V was cut by 3 bases and J by 3 bases, with 12 bases left in between. The CDR3 extends over 14 amino acids. Per the germline V gene, CDR1 is SGHAT and CDR2 is FQNNGV. The CDR3 DNA is TGTGCCAGCAGCTTGGCGGCAGGAGGCTACGAGCAGTACTTC. Amino acids: CASSLAAGGYEQYF. Full variable domain (rest looked up from reference TRBV11-2 and TRBJ2-7): EAGVAQSPRYKIIEKRQSVAFWCNPISGHATLYWYQQILGQGPKLLIQFQNNGVVDDSQLPKDRFSAERLKGVDSTLKIQPAKLEDSAVYLCASSLAAGGYEQYFGPGTRLTVT.

This chain joins TRBV7-3 and TRBJ2-3, with D unresolved. Between the trimmed V and J ends, which lost 4 bases and 4 bases, there was a span of 9 bases. The CDR3 is made up of 13 amino acids. CDR1 and CDR2 from the germline V gene are SGHTA and FQGTGA. The CDR3 sequence: CASSYIAADTQYF. CDR3 DNA sequence: TGTGCCAGCAGCTATATCGCGGCAGATACGCAGTATTTT.

V usage is TRBV6-1 and J usage is TRBJ2-7; 9 bases map to TRBD2. V shed 6 bases and J 2 bases; nucleotides not matched to a gene: 5. The CDR3 contains 14 residues. Germline V gene data show CDR1 as MNHNS and CDR2 as SASEGT. CDR3 residues: CASRKLAGTYEQYF. The CDR3 region has the DNA TGTGCCAGCAGGAAACTAGCGGGTACCTACGAGCAGTACTTC.

CDR3 amino acids: CASSEGGNLQETQYF. As DNA, the CDR3 is TGTGCCAGCAGTGAGGGCGGCAACCTCCAAGAGACCCAGTACTTC. The V call is TRBV2, the J call TRBJ2-5; D remains ambiguous. The CDR3 runs to 15 residues. V lost 3 bases to trimming and J lost 1 base, with 12 bases between them. Germline CDR1 is SNHLY and CDR2 is FYNNEI. Complete variable domain (other parts from reference TRBV2 and TRBJ2-5): EPEVTQTPSHQVTQMGQEVILRCVPISNHLYFYWYRQILGQKVEFLVSFYNNEISEKSEIFDDQFSVERPDGSNFTLKIRSTKLEDSAMYFCASSEGGNLQETQYFGPGTRLLVL.

The V call is TRBV6-1, the J call TRBJ2-1; the D gene is possibly TRBD2 (5 bases). Germline CDR1 and CDR2: MNHNS and SASEGT. This CDR3 has 14 residues. V was cut by 8 bases and J by 2 bases, with 13 bases left in between. The CDR3 is CASHVGGPYNEQFF. Written as DNA, the CDR3 is TGTGCCAGCCACGTAGGCGGGCCCTACAATGAGCAGTTCTTC.

The V and J genes are TRBV29-1 and TRBJ1-1; D unresolved. The V end was cut by 6 bases, the J end by 0 bases, with 11 bases between. CDR1 and CDR2 from the germline V gene are SQVTM and ANQGSEA. This CDR3 contains 13 residues. The CDR3 DNA sequence: TGCAGCGTCCTATCCAGAGTGAACACTGAAGCTTTCTTT. This codes for CSVLSRVNTEAFF.

The chain uses TRBV6-4 and TRBJ2-7; 9 nucleotides line up with TRBD2. This CDR3 is 17 amino acids long. Trimming took 2 bases from V and 2 from J; bases not matched to a gene: 10. Germline CDR1 MRHNA, CDR2 SNTAGT. The CDR3 region is CASSDRKLAGRPYEQYF. The CDR3 DNA is TGTGCCAGCAGTGACAGGAAGCTAGCGGGAAGACCCTACGAGCAGTACTTC.

The chain joins TRBV7-2 to TRBJ2-7; D not resolved. V shed 3 bases and J shed 3 bases, with 15 bases lying between them. Germline V gene data show CDR1 as SGHTA and CDR2 as FQGNSA. The CDR3 has 15 amino acids. The CDR3 nucleotides are TGTGCCAGCAGCTTTGTGGCTGGGGTGAGCTACGAGCAGTACTTC. Its translation is CASSFVAGVSYEQYF.

J is TRBJ2-3 and V is TRBV5-4; tentatively, D is TRBD2 (5 bases). Germline-derived CDR1 and CDR2 are SGHNT and YYREEE (reference sequence). The CDR3 length is 17 residues. V was trimmed by 1 base and J by 2 bases, leaving 17 bases between them. Here the CDR3 reads CASSLKSSGVLTDTQYF. The CDR3, as DNA: TGTGCCAGCAGCTTGAAGTCCAGCGGCGTCCTCACAGATACGCAGTATTTT.

The CDR3, as DNA: TGTGCCAGCAGCTTAAGGGGAAGGGGCACCGGGGAGCTGTTTTTT. Amino acid sequence: CASSLRGRGTGELFF. The chain employs TRBV11-2 and TRBJ2-2; weak D call: TRBD1 (5 bases). V shed 2 bases and J shed 4 bases, with 11 bases lying between them. The CDR3 extends over 15 amino acids. The germline V gene has CDR1 SGHAT and CDR2 FQNNGV. The full variable domain, completed using reference TRBV11-2 and TRBJ2-2, is EAGVAQSPRYKIIEKRQSVAFWCNPISGHATLYWYQQILGQGPKLLIQFQNNGVVDDSQLPKDRFSAERLKGVDSTLKIQPAKLEDSAVYLCASSLRGRGTGELFFGEGSRLTVL.

CDR3 sequence reads: CASSPMIWGQKLFF. In nucleotides, the CDR3 is TGTGCCAGCAGCCCTATGATCTGGGGGCAGAAACTGTTTTTT. J is TRBJ1-4 and V is TRBV11-2, with D perhaps TRBD1 (6 bases). CDR3 size: 14 residues. Germline lookup yields CDR1 SGHAT and CDR2 FQNNGV. The V end was cut by 5 bases, the J end by 11 bases, with 18 bases between.

For this clone: Other DNA sequences from this sample encode an identical CDR3 as well. The chain carries TRBV27 and TRBJ2-1; TRBD2 agrees at 10 bases. Trimming took 2 bases from V and 6 from J; bases not matched to a gene: 4. From germline, CDR1 is MNHEY and CDR2 SMNVEV (reference sequence). This CDR3 spans 15 amino acids. The DNA of the CDR3 is TGTGCCAGCAGTTTACGACTAGCGGGCGGCAATGAGCAGTTCTTC. Protein product: CASSLRLAGGNEQFF.

This clone was recorded once. This chain connects TRBV5-5 to TRBJ1-2; TRBD1 is a possible D gene (5 bases). V lost 7 bases, J lost 6 bases, and 16 bases lay in between. CDR1 and CDR2 (germline): SGHKS, YYEKEE (reference sequence). The length of the CDR3 is 13 residues. CDR3 loop: CASSYSLRDGYTF. CDR3 DNA: TGTGCCAGCTCTTACAGCCTCAGGGATGGCTACACCTTC.

This chain joins TRBV2 and TRBJ1-5, with D perhaps TRBD1 (5 bases). Per the germline V gene, CDR1 is SNHLY and CDR2 is FYNNEI. This CDR3 contains 14 residues. The V gene lost 4 bases and the J gene lost 6 bases, with 13 bases spanning the gap. The DNA of the CDR3 is TGTGCCAGCAGTGGAGGGGATCGAGTTCAGCCCCAGCATTTT. Encoded protein: CASSGGDRVQPQHF.

The chain couples TRBV5-4 to TRBJ2-6, with D unresolved. V gave up 2 bases and J gave up 3 bases, with 6 bases separating them. Germline V CDR1 and CDR2: SGHNT, YYREEE (reference sequence). CDR3 length equals 14 residues. This CDR3 is CASSFKLGANVLTF. The CDR3 coding sequence is TGTGCCAGCAGCTTCAAGCTTGGGGCCAACGTCCTGACTTTC.

This rearrangement joins TRBV5-3 to TRBJ2-7; either TRBD1 or TRBD2 may fit D (5 bases each). TRBV5-3 carries the ORF label, with uncertain function. Trimming left V 2 bases short and J 2 bases short, with 14 bases between. CDR3 length equals 15 residues. The CDR3 spells CARSFGWGSPYEQYF. CDR3 DNA: TGTGCCAGAAGCTTTGGGTGGGGGAGCCCCTACGAGCAGTACTTC.

The V gene is TRBV25-1, the J gene TRBJ2-1, with 11 nucleotides matching TRBD2. After removal of 5 bases from V and 3 bases from J, the junction contained 3 bases not matched to a gene. Looked up from germline, CDR1 is MGHDK and CDR2 is SYGVNS. CDR3 length: 15 residues. In DNA form, the CDR3 reads TGTGCCAGCAGTAGGACTAGCGGGCTCTACAATGAGCAGTTCTTC. Translation gives CASSRTSGLYNEQFF.

For the CDR3, the DNA is TGTGCCACCAGCTTTCGGACAGGGAAGTACGAGCAGTACTTC. Translating it yields CATSFRTGKYEQYF. The chain joins TRBV15 to TRBJ2-7; 8 bases agree with TRBD1. This CDR3 region has 14 residues. Trimming at V came to 5 bases and at J to 4 bases, leaving 7 bases not matched to a gene. Germline V gene sequence: CDR1 LNHNV, CDR2 YYDKDF (reference sequence).

This chain uses TRBV9 with TRBJ1-3; 9 positions agree with TRBD1. This CDR3 spans 15 amino acids. The germline V gene has CDR1 SGDLS and CDR2 YYNGEE. Germline trimming cut 4 bases from V and 4 bases from J; bases unmatched to any gene: 6. CDR3 sequence (DNA): TGTGCCAGCAGCAAGGACAGGGGCGGAGGAAACACCATATATTTT. It translates to CASSKDRGGGNTIYF.

The rearrangement joins TRBV5-1 to TRBJ1-1; tentatively, D is TRBD1 (5 bases). The length of the CDR3 is 13 residues. Germline lookup yields CDR1 SGHRS and CDR2 YFSETQ. Trimming took 2 bases from V and 6 from J, leaving 11 bases between them. This CDR3 reads CASSLGQNPEAFF. Here the CDR3 DNA reads TGCGCCAGCAGCTTAGGACAAAACCCTGAAGCTTTCTTT. Using reference TRBV5-1 and TRBJ1-1 for the parts outside the CDR3, the full variable domain is KAGVTQTPRYLIKTRGQQVTLSCSPISGHRSVSWYQQTPGQGLQFLFEYFSETQRNKGNFPGRFSGRQFSNSRSEMNVSTLELGDSALYLCASSLGQNPEAFFGQGTRLTVV.